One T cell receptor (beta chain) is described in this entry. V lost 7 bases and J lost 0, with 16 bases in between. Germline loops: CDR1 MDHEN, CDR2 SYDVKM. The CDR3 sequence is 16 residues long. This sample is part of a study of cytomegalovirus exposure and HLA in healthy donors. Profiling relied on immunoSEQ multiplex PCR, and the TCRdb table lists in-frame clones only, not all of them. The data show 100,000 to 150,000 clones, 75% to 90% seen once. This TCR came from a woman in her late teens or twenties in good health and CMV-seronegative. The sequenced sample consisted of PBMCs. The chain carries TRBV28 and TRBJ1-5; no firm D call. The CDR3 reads CASTTPRGVSNQPQHF. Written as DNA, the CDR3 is TGTGCCAGCACCACTCCCCGGGGAGTTAGCAATCAGCCCCAGCATTTT.